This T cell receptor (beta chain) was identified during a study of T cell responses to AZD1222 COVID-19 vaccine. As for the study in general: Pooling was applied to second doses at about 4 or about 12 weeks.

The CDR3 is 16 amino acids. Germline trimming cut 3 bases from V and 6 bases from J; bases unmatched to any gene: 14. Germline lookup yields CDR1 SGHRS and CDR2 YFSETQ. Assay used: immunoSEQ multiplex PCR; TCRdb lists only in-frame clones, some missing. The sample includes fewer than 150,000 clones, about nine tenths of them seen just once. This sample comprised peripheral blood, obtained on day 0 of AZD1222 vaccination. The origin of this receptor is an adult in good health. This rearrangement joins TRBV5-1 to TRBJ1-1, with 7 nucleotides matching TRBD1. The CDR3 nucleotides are TGCGCCAGCAGCTACCCGCGTCAGGGGGATACATCTGAAGCTTTCTTT. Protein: CASSYPRQGDTSEAFF.